This TCR beta chain came from a study of a mutant IDH1 vaccine in newly diagnosed glioma. The overall study: Patients got their first vaccination 4-6 weeks after radiotherapy alone, or with temozolomide cycles.

Regarding time point: week 5, during vaccination. Each dose delivered 300 ug of mutant IDH1 20-mer peptide subcutaneously with imiquimod. Measured with immunoSEQ multiplex PCR; TCRdb has only the in-frame clones, and not every one. This sample has around 78,000 clones, with 90% to 95% found just once. In its sample, this clone was seen once. Antigen unknown. CDR1 SGDLS and CDR2 YYNGEE come from the germline V gene. CDR3 length equals 15 residues. V was shortened by 3 bases and J by 5 bases, with 15 bases between the two germline ends. The specimen comprised PBMCs, sampled from a glioma patient whose treatment included an IDH1 peptide vaccine. This clonotype was obtained from a woman aged 50 to 60 with glioma. This chain joins TRBV9 and TRBJ2-1; perhaps TRBD2 as D (6 bases). The CDR3 loop is CASSEGGIWDNEQFF. The DNA of the CDR3 is TGTGCCAGCAGCGAGGGAGGTATCTGGGACAATGAGCAGTTCTTC.